A selection of T cell receptor beta chains follows, all from one sample in a study of T cells in Graves' hyperthyroidism and ophthalmopathy. MiXCR, applied by TCRdb to the multiplex PCR reads, yields one record per CDR3 protein. Counted here are approximately 630,000 distinct CDR3 sequences, 15% to 20% occurring once; the ten biggest clones make up around 4%. The sequencing sample was made of blood. All receptors come from a woman aged 30 to 39 with Graves' hyperthyroidism. Both conserved end residues are part of each CDR3. D genes are given only for firm matches. Clone size appears in some rows only: once, few, many, or a class for an expanded clone.

>many|TRBJ2-7|TRBD2|TRBV6-6
CASSYTGPGGSEQYF
TGTGCCAGCAGTTACACGGGTCCGGGGGGTAGCGAGCAGTACTTC
>many|TRBJ1-6|NA|TRBV12-3/TRBV12-4
CASSDQGYSPLHF
TGTGCCAGCAGTGATCAGGGGTATTCACCCCTCCACTTT
>few|TRBJ2-1|NA|TRBV7-9
CASSPSSPLSSYNEQFF
TGTGCCAGCAGCCCGTCTAGCCCCCTGAGCTCCTACAATGAGCAGTTCTTC
>many|TRBJ2-7|TRBD2|TRBV2
CASRDGGGSYEQYF
TGTGCCAGCCGGGACGGCGGGGGCTCCTACGAGCAGTACTTC
>many|TRBJ1-1|NA|TRBV6-2/TRBV6-3
CASSYEIRPMSEAFF
TGTGCCAGCAGTTATGAGATCCGCCCGATGAGTGAAGCTTTCTTT
>NA|TRBJ1-1|NA|TRBV7-3
CASSVGVRTEAFF
TGTGCCAGCAGCGTAGGGGTGAGGACTGAAGCTTTCTTT
>many|TRBJ1-5|NA|TRBV2
CASSLREGEGNQPQHF
TGTGCCAGCAGTCTAAGAGAGGGAGAAGGAAATCAGCCCCAGCATTTT
>many|TRBJ1-3|NA|TRBV2
CASREDRVGNTIYF
TGTGCCAGCAGAGAGGACAGAGTTGGAAACACCATATATTTT
>many|TRBJ2-1|NA|TRBV28
CASSYYNNEQFF
TGTGCCAGCAGTTATTATAACAATGAGCAGTTCTTC
>NA|TRBJ2-2|TRBD2|TRBV3-1
CASSQVGRASGELFF
TGTGCCAGCAGCCAAGTCGGGAGGGCCAGCGGGGAGCTGTTTTTT
>few|TRBJ2-2|TRBD1|TRBV7-9
CASSVLGQGASGELFF
TGTGCCAGCAGCGTTCTGGGACAGGGGGCTTCCGGGGAGCTGTTTTTT
>many|TRBJ2-5|TRBD2|TRBV28
CASSTGLAGVAETQYF
TGTGCCAGCAGTACCGGACTAGCGGGAGTCGCCGAGACCCAGTACTTC
>few|TRBJ2-1|TRBD2|TRBV6-5
CASSYSGTNINEQFF
TGTGCCAGCAGTTACTCCGGGACTAACATAAATGAGCAGTTCTTC
>many|TRBJ1-2|NA|TRBV10-3
CAISPDGEGYTF
TGTGCCATCAGTCCGGACGGGGAGGGCTACACCTTC
>few|TRBJ1-1|NA|TRBV7-2
CASRSGLLNTEAFF
TGTGCCAGCAGGTCAGGCCTTCTAAACACTGAAGCTTTCTTT
>NA|TRBJ2-1|NA|TRBV20-1
CSASSLVYEQFF
TGCAGTGCTAGTAGTCTAGTCTACGAGCAGTTCTTC
>NA|TRBJ2-2|TRBD2|TRBV9
CAGSVDGGGTGELFF
TGTGCCGGCAGCGTAGACGGGGGAGGGACCGGGGAGCTGTTTTTT
>many|TRBJ1-5|NA|TRBV28
CASGRWPKRDNQPQHF
TGTGCCAGCGGCAGGTGGCCGAAGCGGGACAATCAGCCCCAGCATTTT
>many|TRBJ2-2|NA|TRBV11-3
CASSFFSTGELFF
TGTGCCAGCAGCTTTTTCAGCACCGGGGAGCTGTTTTTT
>many|TRBJ1-2|NA|TRBV20-1
CSARGRRAHYGYTF
TGCAGTGCTAGAGGGCGTCGGGCCCACTATGGCTACACCTTC
>many|TRBJ2-7|NA|TRBV9
CASTRVRSSYEQYF
TGTGCCAGCACCCGTGTAAGGAGCTCCTACGAGCAGTACTTC
>few|TRBJ1-4|TRBD1|TRBV4-2
CASSRGQVDEKLFF
TGTGCCAGCAGCCGCGGACAGGTGGACGAAAAACTGTTTTTT
>NA|TRBJ2-3|TRBD2|TRBV7-2
CASSLVAGELDTQYF
TGTGCCAGCAGCTTAGTAGCGGGAGAATTAGATACGCAGTATTTT
>NA|TRBJ2-4|TRBD1|TRBV6-2/TRBV6-3
CASSYDPTGVVFGENIQYF
TGTGCCAGCAGTTACGACCCGACAGGGGTGGTCTTTGGAGAAAACATTCAGTACTTC
>many|TRBJ1-6|TRBD1|TRBV6-1
CASSSSGGYSPLHF
TGTGCCAGCAGCTCCTCAGGGGGGTACTCACCCCTCCACTTT
>many|TRBJ2-1|NA|TRBV28
CASSPPPGASSYNEQFF
TGTGCCAGCAGTCCCCCCCCGGGGGCGAGCTCCTACAATGAGCAGTTCTTC
>many|TRBJ2-3|NA|TRBV7-2
CASKGVQWDTQYF
TGTGCCAGCAAAGGGGTCCAGTGGGATACGCAGTATTTT
>many|TRBJ2-3|NA|TRBV11-2
CASSSGQTSTDTQYF
TGTGCCAGCAGCTCCGGACAGACTAGCACAGATACGCAGTATTTT
>NA|TRBJ1-2|NA|TRBV6-1
CASSETGFGGYTF
TGTGCCAGCAGTGAAACAGGGTTCGGGGGCTACACCTTC
>NA|TRBJ2-7|TRBD1|TRBV5-1
CASSGPGTGNTYEQYF
TGCGCCAGCAGCGGGCCTGGGACAGGGAATACCTACGAGCAGTACTTC
>NA|TRBJ1-1|NA|TRBV5-1
CASSLGGGLGAFF
TGCGCCAGCAGCTTGGGCGGGGGGCTCGGGGCTTTCTTT
>few|TRBJ2-5|NA|TRBV10-1
CASSESMGRPETQYF
TGCGCCAGCAGTGAGTCAATGGGTCGCCCAGAGACCCAGTACTTC
>few|TRBJ2-2|NA|TRBV28
CASSLHGTPNTGELFF
TGTGCCAGCAGCCTACACGGGACACCGAACACCGGGGAGCTGTTTTTT
>few|TRBJ1-5|NA|TRBV12-3/TRBV12-4
CASSGGARPQHF
TGTGCCAGCAGTGGGGGGGCGCGACCCCAGCATTTT
>many|TRBJ2-1|NA|TRBV27
CASSLSGTPSYNEQFF
TGTGCCAGCAGTTTATCGGGGACCCCTTCCTACAATGAGCAGTTCTTC
>NA|TRBJ1-4|TRBD1|TRBV5-1
CASAPGQGADLMNEKLFF
TGCGCCAGCGCACCGGGACAGGGGGCCGACCTCATGAATGAAAAACTGTTTTTT
>few|TRBJ1-1|TRBD1|TRBV9
CASSIQGQPNTEAFF
TGTGCCAGCAGCATCCAGGGACAGCCGAACACTGAAGCTTTCTTT
>many|TRBJ2-7|NA|TRBV3-1
CASSQDGYEQYF
TGTGCCAGCAGCCAAGATGGCTACGAGCAGTACTTC
>NA|TRBJ1-3|NA|TRBV30
CAWSVIGERNTIYF
TGTGCCTGGAGTGTGATAGGGGAGAGAAACACCATATATTTT
>many|TRBJ2-3|NA|TRBV12-5
CASGFGVADTQYF
TGTGCTAGTGGTTTCGGGGTGGCAGATACGCAGTATTTT
>few|TRBJ2-1|TRBD2|TRBV20-1
CSARSPATSGRVTGNNEQFF
TGCAGTGCTAGATCTCCGGCGACTAGCGGGAGGGTCACTGGGAATAATGAGCAGTTCTTC
>few|TRBJ2-2|NA|TRBV6-1
CASSDQLGGELFF
TGTGCCAGCAGTGACCAACTCGGAGGGGAGCTGTTTTTT
>few|TRBJ1-1|NA|TRBV6-1
CASSPRKWGTHNTEAFF
TGTGCCAGCAGTCCCCGCAAGTGGGGGACACACAACACTGAAGCTTTCTTT
>few|TRBJ1-4|NA|TRBV7-9
CASSPGREKLFF
TGTGCCAGCAGCCCGGGACGTGAAAAACTGTTTTTT
>NA|TRBJ1-5|NA|TRBV7-6
CASSLASAGDQPQHF
TGTGCCAGCAGCTTAGCCAGTGCCGGGGATCAGCCCCAGCATTTT
>NA|TRBJ2-7|TRBD1|TRBV4-2
CASSQSFRGQGYEQYF
TGTGCCAGCAGCCAATCGTTTAGGGGACAGGGCTACGAGCAGTACTTC
>few|TRBJ2-1|NA|TRBV7-6
CASSLGGDGDEQFF
TGTGCCAGCAGCTTAGGGGGCGATGGGGATGAGCAGTTCTTC
>NA|TRBJ2-5|NA|TRBV7-9
CASKRDIQETQYF
TGTGCCTCCAAGAGGGACATTCAAGAGACCCAGTACTTC
>NA|TRBJ1-5|TRBD1|TRBV2
CASGGQGGDQPQHF
TGTGCCAGCGGGGGACAGGGTGGGGATCAGCCCCAGCATTTT
>many|TRBJ2-3|TRBD2|TRBV27
CASSSLAGGPPDTQYF
TGTGCCAGCAGTTCCCTAGCGGGAGGGCCCCCAGATACGCAGTATTTT
>many|TRBJ2-1|TRBD2|TRBV6-1
CASSRASGGAYNEQFF
TGTGCCAGCAGTCGGGCTAGCGGAGGGGCCTACAATGAGCAGTTCTTC
>many|TRBJ2-7|NA|TRBV6-1
CASSRSRANYEQYF
TGTGCCAGCAGTCGATCGAGGGCCAACTACGAGCAGTACTTC
>few|TRBJ2-3|TRBD1|TRBV5-4
CASSKGQTGDTQYF
TGTGCCAGCAGCAAGGGACAGACAGGGGATACGCAGTATTTT
>many|TRBJ2-3|TRBD2|TRBV20-1
CSARKLASTDTQYF
TGCAGTGCTAGAAAACTAGCGTCTACAGATACGCAGTATTTT
>few|TRBJ1-5|TRBD1|TRBV15
CATSRGTGGHQPQHF
TGTGCCACCAGCAGGGGGACAGGGGGACATCAGCCCCAGCATTTT
>many|TRBJ2-1|TRBD2|TRBV6-2/TRBV6-3
CASNVGTSGAYNEQFF
TGTGCCAGCAACGTCGGGACTAGCGGGGCCTACAATGAGCAGTTCTTC
>many|TRBJ2-5|NA|TRBV29-1
CSVGTDNGRRETQYF
TGCAGCGTAGGAACGGACAACGGACGTCGAGAGACCCAGTACTTC